The subject of this entry is one T cell receptor (beta chain). All the donors were Caucasian adults who lived in Nashville, Tennessee. The sample belongs to a study of shared clonotypes between healthy human individuals. After removal of 5 bases from V and 3 bases from J, the junction contained 9 bases not matched to a gene. Germline V lookup: CDR1 LNHDA, CDR2 SQIVND (reference sequence). This CDR3 is 15 amino acids long. Assay: immunoSEQ multiplex PCR; the TCRdb copy retains only in-frame clones and omits some. The data show about 1.5 million clones, with roughly 96% seen just once and about 1% held by the top ten.

The sequencing input was naive CD4+ T cells sorted from blood. Specified subset: CD45RA+ positively selected. The receptor comes from a man aged 30 to 39 in good health. This chain uses TRBV19 with TRBJ1-2; the match to TRBD1 covers 7 bases. The DNA for the CDR3 is TGTGCCAGTAGTGTCCGACAGGGCAACTACTATGGCTACACCTTC. Protein sequence: CASSVRQGNYYGYTF. Using reference TRBV19 and TRBJ1-2 for the parts outside the CDR3, the full variable domain is DGGITQSPKYLFRKEGQNVTLSCEQNLNHDAMYWYRQDPGQGLRLIYYSQIVNDFQKGDIAEGYSVSREKKESFPLTVTSAQKNPTAFYLCASSVRQGNYYGYTFGSGTRLTVV.